Described below is a single TCR beta chain sequence and its context. The data originate from a study of blood T cell repertoires in COVID-19. Study at large: There were acute and convalescent COVID-19 samples, and they came from the United States, Italy and Spain.

In the original analysis: Reference gene primer amplification in the assay estimated nucleated cell counts. TCRdb's copy holds only in-frame clones and misses some; the assay was immunoSEQ multiplex PCR. V and J calls and clone size are given by that table; D and trimming were obtained from the DNA. The sample lists over 85,000 clones, approximately 88% occurring once. This CDR3 is 16 amino acids long. V lost 4 bases and J lost 7; bases outside the gene matches: 9. Per the germline V gene, CDR1 is SGHDT and CDR2 is YYEEEE. The receptor comes from a human donor in a cohort sampled during active COVID-19. What was sequenced was peripheral blood. V and J are TRBV5-6 and TRBJ1-4; TRBD1 matches at 11 bases. This CDR3 reads CASSTGQGGSGEKLFF. The CDR3 region has the DNA TGTGCCAGCAGCACGGGACAGGGGGGGTCCGGTGAAAAACTGTTTTTT. Using reference TRBV5-6 and TRBJ1-4 for the parts outside the CDR3, the full variable domain is DAGVTQSPTHLIKTRGQQVTLRCSPKSGHDTVSWYQQALGQGPQFIFQYYEEEERQRGNFPDRFSGHQFPNYSSELNVNALLLGDSALYLCASSTGQGGSGEKLFFGSGTQLSVL.